Sequencing of this TCR beta chain was carried out in a study of blood T cell repertoires in COVID-19 (TCRdb year 2020). For the study in its entirety: Collaborator samples came from the United States, Italy and Spain and covered acute and convalescent phases of COVID-19. The prospective study material was composed of cDNA or gDNA derived from T cells, B-cell-depleted T cells, or PBMCs. The repertoires were released in a freely available public database meant as a resource for research on the immune response to SARS-CoV-2. The dataset comprised deeply sampled blood TCRbeta repertoires from subjects exposed to, actively infected with, or recovered from COVID-19. A de-identified subject ID, COVID-19 status, age in years and sex were almost always included in the sample metadata. Where available, HLA class I and class II types were taken from metadata supplied by the sample provider and were not determined by assay-based typing. The samples were drawn from two sources: the first 160 participants of the ongoing ImmuneRACE study, and over 1,000 subjects contributed by 6 global collaborators. What the authors observed across the whole study: The quantity of clinical and demographic metadata differed by source and by participant and was supplied without curation.

Whole blood was collected in K2EDTA tubes by collaborating institutions according to the institutions' own protocols. Collaborator samples were shipped for TCRbeta analysis as frozen whole blood, isolated PBMCs, or DNA extracted from either sample type. The germline V and J ends show losses of 2 bases and 5 bases respectively, and no gene match explains 3 bases of the junction. Reading from cysteine to phenylalanine, the CDR3 counts 15 amino acids. Kept here is only the CDR3 DNA, which spans 45 bases and is read in frame from base 1. The germline V gene provides CDR1 SGHTA and CDR2 FQGNSA. A remark on this clone: The clone's antigen remains unknown. No much larger clone is present one base from it, and per-base qualities are unavailable.

The immunoSEQ Assay, a bias-controlled multiplex PCR, was used to amplify TCRbeta CDR3 regions from genomic DNA. The study's processing was this. Nucleated cell counts per sample were estimated from amplification of reference gene primers within the assay. To quantify the absolute abundance of each unique TCRbeta CDR3 rearrangement, sequence reads were collapsed and filtered. Productive Simpson clonality was computed per sample as the square root of Simpson's diversity index over productive rearrangements. Here the immuneACCESS table is served through TCRdb, limited to in-frame sequences with V and J called. Missing clones are a known gap in these copies; in checked studies unresolved V genes cover under half, and the rest lacks a known reason. Clone size and the V and J calls come from that table; the DNA yielded D and trimming. The sample table holds some 230,000 clones, of which roughly 80% were seen once. The ten largest clones capture less than 2.5% of the sample.

The chain employs TRBV7-2 and TRBJ2-1, with TRBD2 identical over 10 junction bases. The receptor was isolated from a woman aged 60 to 75 with acute or convalescent COVID-19. Sequencing was carried out using peripheral blood. The CDR3 region reads CASSLSGGAHNEQFF. Read as DNA, the sequence is TGTGCCAGCAGCTTAAGCGGGGGGGCCCACAATGAGCAGTTCTTC.